A selection of T cell receptor beta chains follows, all from one sample in a study of T-cell reconstitution after alpha-beta-depleted transplantation in children. TCRdb re-called the PCR reads with MiXCR, one entry per CDR3 protein. The sample consists of 600,000 to 800,000 distinct CDR3 sequences, roughly 14% of them appearing once. The source material was PBMCs, sampled before TCRalphabeta/CD19-depleted stem cell transplant. These receptors all come from a girl between 2 and 10 years old with congenital amegakaryocytic thrombocytopenia, due to receive a stem cell transplant. Each CDR3 is given with its conserved first and last residue. The D gene is left open where the match is weak. Size values are once, few and many counts, or a class for expanded clones, and some rows have none.

clone size	V gene	D gene	J gene	CDR3 DNA	CDR3 protein
-	TRBV7-9	TRBD2	TRBJ2-1	TGTGCCAGCAGCTTAGGGCTAGCGGTTGACAATGAGCAGTTCTTC	CASSLGLAVDNEQFF
-	TRBV7-9	TRBD1	TRBJ2-2	TGTGCCAGCAGCAACACAGGGGGCACCGGGGAGCTGTTTTTT	CASSNTGGTGELFF
many	TRBV7-3	TRBD2	TRBJ2-1	TGTGCCAGCAGCTTAACTACGGCTAGCGGCAATGAGCAGTTCTTC	CASSLTTASGNEQFF
-	TRBV7-2	-	TRBJ2-5	TGTGCCAGCCACCGTCTTCAGGGTGCAGAGACCCAGTACTTC	CASHRLQGAETQYF
-	TRBV3-1	-	TRBJ2-7	TGTGCCAGCAGCCAAGACGCGGGGAGCTTCCAGCAGTACTTC	CASSQDAGSFQQYF
few	TRBV5-1	-	TRBJ1-2	TGCGCCAGCAGCAAGGGGGACTATGGCTACACCTTC	CASSKGDYGYTF
-	TRBV30	-	TRBJ2-1	TGTGCCTGGAAGTCCGGAAATATCAATGAGCAGTTCTTC	CAWKSGNINEQFF
-	TRBV5-1	-	TRBJ2-7	TGCGCCAGCAGCTTTGGCGGGATTGAATACGAGCAGTACTTC	CASSFGGIEYEQYF
-	TRBV6-2/TRBV6-3	-	TRBJ2-3	TGTGCCAGCAGTTACTCGGGTGGGGCCGTCAGAGATACGCAGTATTTT	CASSYSGGAVRDTQYF
-	TRBV12-3/TRBV12-4	TRBD1	TRBJ1-4	TGTGCCAGCAGTAGCCCGACAGGGAGCGATGAAAAACTGTTTTTT	CASSSPTGSDEKLFF
many	TRBV20-1	-	TRBJ1-5	TGCAGTGCTAGGACTATCAATCAGCCCCAGCATTTT	CSARTINQPQHF
many	TRBV10-3	TRBD2	TRBJ2-7	TGTGCCATCAGTGGAGGTGACGGGAGGTACGAGCAGTACTTC	CAISGGDGRYEQYF
many	TRBV5-1	-	TRBJ2-5	TGCGCCAGCAGCTTGGGGCAGGCGGGAGAGACCCAGTACTTC	CASSLGQAGETQYF
few	TRBV12-3/TRBV12-4	-	TRBJ2-5	TGTGCCAGCACCAAGCGGGACACCCGTCAGGAGACCCAGTACTTC	CASTKRDTRQETQYF
many	TRBV24-1	-	TRBJ2-1	TGTGCCACCAGTGACCGACTATTCTTTGATGAGCAGTTCTTC	CATSDRLFFDEQFF
many	TRBV6-1	-	TRBJ2-1	TGTGCCAGCATCAGGAACAGCGTCTGGGATGAGCAGTTCTTC	CASIRNSVWDEQFF
many	TRBV5-1	TRBD1	TRBJ2-1	TGCGCCAGCAGGGGGGACAGGTACAATGAGCAGTTCTTC	CASRGDRYNEQFF
-	TRBV29-1	TRBD2	TRBJ2-3	TGCAGCGTTGACATTCAGCGGGACTCGGTTACGCAGTATTTT	CSVDIQRDSVTQYF
few	TRBV5-1	TRBD2	TRBJ2-2	TGCGCCAGCAGCCCCCGACCCTTGACTAGCGGGAAGGAACTCGCCGGGGAGCTGTTTTTT	CASSPRPLTSGKELAGELFF
many	TRBV5-1	-	TRBJ2-3	TGCGCCAGTGCGGAGGCTAGCACAGATACGCAGTATTTT	CASAEASTDTQYF
-	TRBV7-7	-	TRBJ1-5	TGTGCCAGCAGCCCGTGGCGAAATCAGCCCCAGCATTTT	CASSPWRNQPQHF
few	TRBV11-3	-	TRBJ2-4	TGTGCCAGCAGCGAGGGGGGCGGAGGAAAAAACATTCAGTACTTC	CASSEGGGGKNIQYF
many	TRBV10-3	TRBD2	TRBJ2-1	TGTGCCATCAGTGTCCCAGCGGGAACCTACAATGAGCAGTTCTTC	CAISVPAGTYNEQFF
few	TRBV12-3/TRBV12-4	-	TRBJ1-2	TGTGCCAGCAGTCAATTGATCTATGGCTACACCTTC	CASSQLIYGYTF
-	TRBV6-5	-	TRBJ2-1	TGTGCCTCTGGCCTAGCATACAATGAGCAGTTCTTC	CASGLAYNEQFF
many	TRBV7-2	-	TRBJ2-2	TGTGCCAGCAGCTCGCGGGCCGTTAACACCGGGGAGCTGTTTTTT	CASSSRAVNTGELFF
many	TRBV7-2	TRBD2	TRBJ2-1	TGTGCCAGCAGCTTAAAGATGGCAGGACTAGCGACAAAAAAGCAGTTCTTC	CASSLKMAGLATKKQFF
-	TRBV25-1	TRBD2	TRBJ2-1	TGTGCCAGCAGTGACAGGGGACTAGCGGGAGCCCTATACAATGAGCAGTTCTTC	CASSDRGLAGALYNEQFF